This TCR beta chain was identified in a study of cytomegalovirus exposure and HLA in healthy donors. Study findings and constraints: The classifier reportedly diagnosed cytomegalovirus status with high specificity and sensitivity. The productive fraction for most TCR beta V segments was about 87% or about 30% in an earlier analysis. TCR sequences were mostly rare, though some public TCRs occurred in many donors.

After removal of 4 bases from V and 5 bases from J, the junction contained 8 bases not matched to a gene. The CDR3 is 14 residues long. The V gene's germline CDR1 is SEHNR and CDR2 FQNEAQ (reference sequence). In regard to this clone: Its antigen is unknown.

The PCR used 60 Vbeta and 13 Jbeta primers. Using immunoSEQ multiplex PCR, the repertoire was profiled, and TCRdb retains in-frame clones only, with some absent. Seen here are about 72,000 clones, approximately 80% observed once, and the top ten hold approximately 6.2%. The chain has TRBV7-9 and TRBJ2-7; 7 bases line up with TRBD1. The sample consisted of PBMCs. This receptor was obtained from a human donor in good health. The CDR3 DNA is TGTGCCAGCAGCTCAACCAGGGGGAAGAACGAGCAGTACTTC. It yields the protein CASSSTRGKNEQYF.